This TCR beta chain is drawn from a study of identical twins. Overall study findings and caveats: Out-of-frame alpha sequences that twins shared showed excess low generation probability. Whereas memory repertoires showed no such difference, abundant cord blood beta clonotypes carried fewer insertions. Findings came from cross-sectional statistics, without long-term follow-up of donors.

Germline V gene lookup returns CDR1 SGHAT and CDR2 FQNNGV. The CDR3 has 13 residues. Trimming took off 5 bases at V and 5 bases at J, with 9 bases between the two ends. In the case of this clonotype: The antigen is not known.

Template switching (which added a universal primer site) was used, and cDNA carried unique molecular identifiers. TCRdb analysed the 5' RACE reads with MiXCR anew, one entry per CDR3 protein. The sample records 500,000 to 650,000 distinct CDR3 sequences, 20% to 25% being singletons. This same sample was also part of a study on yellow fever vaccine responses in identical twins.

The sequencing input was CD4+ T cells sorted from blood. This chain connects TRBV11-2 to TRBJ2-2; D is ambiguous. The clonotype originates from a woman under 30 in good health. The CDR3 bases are TGTGCCAGCAGCGCAGCCGCAACCGGGGAGCTGTTTTTT. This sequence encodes CASSAAATGELFF. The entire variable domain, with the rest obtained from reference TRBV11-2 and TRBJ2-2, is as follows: EAGVAQSPRYKIIEKRQSVAFWCNPISGHATLYWYQQILGQGPKLLIQFQNNGVVDDSQLPKDRFSAERLKGVDSTLKIQPAKLEDSAVYLCASSAAATGELFFGEGSRLTVL.